This is a list of T cell receptor beta chains from one sample in a study of T cells after yellow fever vaccination. TCRdb redid the calling of the 5' RACE reads with MiXCR, one entry per CDR3 protein. The sample shows some 300,000 distinct CDR3 sequences, more than 3% of them seen only once. The input for sequencing was PBMCs, taken on the day of the yellow fever booster vaccination. The receptor set was obtained from a man aged 18 to 29 who received the YFV17D yellow fever vaccine. Each CDR3 is given with its conserved first and last residue. D genes are given only for firm matches. The size of a clone is reported for some rows only, either as once, few or many, or as a class for expanded clones.

d_call	v_call	j_call	clone_size	cdr3_aa	cdr3_nt
TRBD1	TRBV10-2	TRBJ1-5	many	CASSTTGVQPQHF	TGCGCCAGCAGCACAACAGGGGTGCAGCCCCAGCATTTT
.	TRBV14	TRBJ2-7	.	CASSHYKTGFYEQYF	TGTGCCAGCAGCCATTACAAGACAGGTTTCTACGAGCAGTACTTC
.	TRBV4-2	TRBJ2-5	many	CASSPVGTPETQYF	TGTGCCAGCAGCCCGGTCGGGACTCCAGAGACCCAGTACTTC
.	TRBV7-9	TRBJ2-5	.	CAGQGGRGQETQYF	TGTGCCGGTCAGGGGGGCCGAGGCCAAGAGACCCAGTACTTC
TRBD2	TRBV29-1	TRBJ2-1	many	CSVERLAGYNEQFF	TGCAGCGTTGAAAGGCTAGCGGGATACAATGAGCAGTTCTTC
.	TRBV3-1	TRBJ2-7	.	CASSPTETYEQYF	TGTGCCAGCAGCCCGACAGAAACCTACGAGCAGTACTTC
.	TRBV7-9	TRBJ2-7	many	CASPWGGGPYEQYF	TGTGCCAGCCCCTGGGGAGGCGGACCCTACGAGCAGTACTTC
.	TRBV4-1	TRBJ1-4	many	CASSQTRAEGEKLFF	TGCGCCAGCAGCCAAACTCGGGCCGAGGGTGAAAAACTGTTTTTT
.	TRBV7-2	TRBJ1-6	few	CASSFVVNNSPLHF	TGTGCCAGCAGCTTTGTGGTGAATAATTCACCCCTCCACTTT
.	TRBV6-5	TRBJ1-5	.	CASSYSDGRNQPQHF	TGTGCCAGCAGTTATTCCGACGGGCGGAATCAGCCCCAGCATTTT
.	TRBV20-1	TRBJ2-5	many	CSANAGTQYF	TGCAGCGCTAACGCAGGGACCCAGTACTTC
.	TRBV20-1	TRBJ2-6	few	CSAPQASGANVLTF	TGCAGTGCTCCCCAAGCGTCTGGGGCCAACGTCCTGACTTTC
.	TRBV23-1	TRBJ1-5	.	CASSPWDLAWGQPQHF	TGCGCCAGCAGTCCGTGGGACCTAGCCTGGGGACAGCCCCAGCATTTT
TRBD2	TRBV7-7	TRBJ2-1	many	CASSPLAGGPSNEQFF	TGTGCTAGCAGCCCATTAGCGGGGGGCCCTTCTAATGAGCAGTTCTTC
.	TRBV7-9	TRBJ1-2	many	CASSYRQADYGYTF	TGTGCCAGCAGCTATAGACAGGCGGACTATGGCTACACCTTC
.	TRBV7-2	TRBJ1-6	.	CASIRDGNSPLHF	TGTGCCAGCATTAGGGACGGAAATTCACCCCTCCACTTT
.	TRBV18	TRBJ2-7	few	CASSPIPF	TGTGCCAGCTCGCCAATCCCTTTC
.	TRBV6-1	TRBJ1-1	.	CASIYRVTNTEAFF	TGTGCCAGCATCTACAGGGTAACGAACACTGAAGCTTTCTTT
.	TRBV9	TRBJ1-6	.	CASSEVAESSPLHF	TGTGCCAGCAGCGAGGTGGCGGAAAGTTCACCCCTCCACTTT
.	TRBV5-1	TRBJ1-6	few	CASSLDRGPLHF	TGCGCCAGCAGCTTGGATCGGGGTCCCCTCCACTTT
.	TRBV20-1	TRBJ1-4	many	CSPRDGQLEKLFF	TGCAGTCCGAGGGATGGCCAGTTAGAAAAACTGTTTTTT
.	TRBV6-5	TRBJ2-5	few	CASSYSGGQQETQYF	TGTGCCAGCAGTTACTCGGGGGGTCAACAAGAGACCCAGTACTTC
.	TRBV7-7	TRBJ2-5	few	CASSTGYQETQYF	TGTGCTAGCAGCACAGGGTACCAAGAGACCCAGTACTTC
.	TRBV18	TRBJ1-2	.	CASSPDSRGYTF	TGTGCCAGCTCCCCGGACAGTAGGGGCTACACCTTC
.	TRBV5-1	TRBJ1-2	many	CASYGTPSGYTF	TGCGCCAGCTACGGGACACCCTCGGGCTACACCTTC
TRBD2	TRBV4-3	TRBJ2-5	few	CASSQALGLARLETQYF	TGCGCCAGCAGCCAAGCTCTGGGACTAGCTCGTCTAGAGACCCAGTACTTC
.	TRBV28	TRBJ1-3	many	CASRHIRAGNTIYF	TGTGCCAGCAGACATATCCGGGCTGGAAACACCATATATTTT
.	TRBV5-1	TRBJ2-5	many	CASQEGGMKTQYF	TGCGCCAGCCAGGAGGGGGGGATGAAGACCCAGTACTTC